These 17 T cell receptor beta chains originate from one sample sequenced in a study of cytomegalovirus exposure and HLA in healthy donors. The primer mix had 60 Vbeta and 13 Jbeta primers. TCRdb keeps only in-frame clones here, not all; method: immunoSEQ multiplex PCR. Altogether just over 70,000 clones are present, around 70% being singletons, with the ten largest covering 10% to 12%. Source material: PBMCs. Receptors originate from a human donor in good health.

This clone was picked up one time. The V and J genes are TRBV27 and TRBJ2-7; TRBD1 aligns across 10 bases. Germline CDR1 is MNHEY and CDR2 is SMNVEV (reference sequence). The CDR3 is made up of 16 amino acids. Unmatched junction bases numbered 13, after V lost 4 bases and J lost 7 bases. CDR3 sequence (DNA): TGTGCCAGCAGTTCAAACCTAGGGACAGGGGAAACAGAGCAGTACTTC. Translated: CASSSNLGTGETEQYF.

The table lists this clone with a few counts. This chain connects TRBV2 to TRBJ1-1; D is unclear. The germline V gene encodes CDR1 SNHLY and CDR2 FYNNEI. This CDR3 has 12 residues. V lost 7 bases, J lost 3 bases, and 9 bases lay in between. Written as DNA, the CDR3 is TGTGCCAGCAAGGGAGAGTACACTGAAGCTTTCTTT. Translation: CASKGEYTEAFF.

This sequence joins TRBV30 and TRBJ2-2, with a tentative D call TRBD2 (6 bases). Germline assignment: CDR1 GTSNPN and CDR2 SVGIG (reference sequence). CDR3 size: 13 residues. V lost 6 bases to trimming and J lost 5 bases, with 13 bases between them. The CDR3 DNA is TGTGCCTGCGGGGGAGAGGAAACCGGGGAGCTGTTTTTT. Translated, it gives CACGGEETGELFF.

The chain joins TRBV5-1 to TRBJ1-2; TRBD1 is a possible D gene (5 bases). Germline lookup yields CDR1 SGHRS and CDR2 YFSETQ. V dropped 4 bases and J dropped 5 bases, with 21 bases sitting between them. CDR3 size: 16 residues. CDR3 sequence: CASSPGVVGEGYGYTF. The CDR3 nucleotides read TGCGCCAGCAGCCCGGGAGTGGTAGGGGAAGGATATGGCTACACCTTC.

J is TRBJ1-2 and V is TRBV5-6; D is uncertain. The V end lost 5 bases, the J end lost 6 bases, and 14 bases lay between the germline ends. Per germline, CDR1 SGHDT and CDR2 YYEEEE. There are 13 residues in the CDR3. The CDR3 nucleotides are TGTGCCAGCAGGGTGAGGGTAGAGAATGGCTACACCTTC. Protein: CASRVRVENGYTF. The full variable domain, with the rest looked up from reference TRBV5-6 and TRBJ1-2, is DAGVTQSPTHLIKTRGQQVTLRCSPKSGHDTVSWYQQALGQGPQFIFQYYEEEERQRGNFPDRFSGHQFPNYSSELNVNALLLGDSALYLCASRVRVENGYTFGSGTRLTVV.

The CDR3 here is CASTRGETQYF. The CDR3 region has the DNA TGTGCCAGTACCCGGGGAGAGACCCAGTACTTC. The V gene is TRBV6-5, the J gene TRBJ2-5, with a possible D match to TRBD2 (5 bases). Germline-derived CDR1 and CDR2 are MNHEY and SVGAGI. This CDR3 comprises 11 residues. Trimming cost V 9 bases and J 4 bases, with 9 bases left between them.

The V call is TRBV21-1, the J call TRBJ2-7; the DNA was not compared with TRBD1, the D call given in the table. TRBV21-1 corresponds to a pseudogene. The CDR3 loop spans 16 amino acids. The CDR3 DNA is TGTGCCAGCAGCAACAGGGACAGGGGCTGTTCCTACGAGCAGTACTTC. Translated, it gives CASSNRDRGCSYEQYF.

CDR3 in DNA: TGTGCCAGTATCCTCGGAGACAGCCATAGCAATCAGCCCCAGCATTTT. This codes for CASILGDSHSNQPQHF. J is TRBJ1-5 and V is TRBV19, with D perhaps TRBD1 (5 bases). This CDR3 contains 16 residues. Per germline, CDR1 LNHDA and CDR2 SQIVND (reference sequence). V was cut by 7 bases and J by 0 bases, with 16 bases left in between.

This clone occurred once. V and J are TRBV28 and TRBJ1-5, with D possibly TRBD1 on 5 matching bases. The CDR3 is 16 amino acids. V dropped 5 bases and J dropped 0 bases, with 14 bases sitting between them. From germline, CDR1 is MDHEN and CDR2 SYDVKM. DNA of the CDR3: TGTGCCAGCAGTAAGACGACAGCACTTAGCAATCAGCCCCAGCATTTT. It translates to CASSKTTALSNQPQHF.

This sequence joins TRBV7-3 and TRBJ2-1, with 15 bases fitting TRBD2. The CDR3 has 18 amino acids. With 2 bases clipped from V and 4 bases from J, the junction kept 6 bases outside the gene matches. The germline gives CDR1 SGHTA, CDR2 FQGTGA. CDR3 loop: CASSLGLAGGVLYNEQFF. In DNA, the CDR3 is TGTGCCAGCAGCTTAGGACTAGCGGGAGGGGTTCTTTACAATGAGCAGTTCTTC.

The rearrangement joins TRBV4-1 to TRBJ2-7, with a weak D call TRBD2 (6 bases). The CDR3 has 15 residues. CDR1 and CDR2 from the germline V gene are MGHRA and YSYEKL. The V and J ends lost 4 bases and 2 bases respectively, with 15 bases between them. As DNA, the CDR3 is TGCGCCAGCAGCCCGAGGGACCGGGGGACCTACGAGCAGTACTTC. It specifies CASSPRDRGTYEQYF.

This clone came up a few times. The CDR3 nucleotides read TGTGCCAGCCTGAGGGGACTCAACACCGGGGAGCTGTTTTTT. Its protein product is CASLRGLNTGELFF. The rearrangement uses TRBV28 and TRBJ2-2, with D tentatively TRBD2 (6 bases). CDR1 and CDR2 (germline): MDHEN, SYDVKM. This CDR3 has 14 amino acids. V was cut by 8 bases and J by 2 bases, with 12 bases left in between.

The chain employs TRBV13 and TRBJ2-1, with unresolved D. The CDR3 has 14 amino acids. V lost 3 bases, J lost 5 bases, and 11 bases lay in between. Germline loops: CDR1 PRHDT, CDR2 FYEKMQ (reference sequence). The CDR3 sequence is CASSFGQTHNEQFF. In DNA form, the CDR3 reads TGTGCCAGCAGCTTTGGGCAGACCCACAATGAGCAGTTCTTC.

The chain joins TRBV2 to TRBJ1-5; 7 bases line up with TRBD1. Germline values: CDR1 SNHLY, CDR2 FYNNEI. This CDR3 has 15 amino acids. V shed 5 bases and J 1 base; nucleotides not matched to a gene: 5. This CDR3 is CASSSRDRSNQPQHF. The CDR3 DNA is TGTGCCAGCAGTTCCCGGGACAGAAGCAATCAGCCCCAGCATTTT.

This chain links TRBV4-2 with TRBJ2-6, with TRBD1 matching 11 bases. Germline values: CDR1 LGHNA, CDR2 YNFKEQ. The CDR3 totals 18 residues. J gave up 1 base and V 1 base, and 3 bases lay outside the gene matches. CDR3 sequence (DNA): TGTGCCAGCAGCCAAGTCGGGACAGGGGGGTCTGGGGCCAACGTCCTGACTTTC. It encodes CASSQVGTGGSGANVLTF.

This rearrangement joins TRBV13 to TRBJ2-4; 11 bases map to TRBD1. The CDR3 consists of 13 residues. J lost 8 bases, V lost 5 bases, and 2 bases had no gene match. Germline CDR1 PRHDT, CDR2 FYEKMQ (reference sequence). The CDR3 loop is CASSEGQGDIQYF. CDR3 bases: TGTGCCAGCAGCGAGGGACAGGGGGACATTCAGTACTTC.

The chain couples TRBV11-3 to TRBJ1-1; D not resolved. V lost 0 bases and J 6 bases, leaving 8 bases between the germline ends. This CDR3 has 13 residues. The germline V gene has CDR1 SGHNT and CDR2 YENEEA. CDR3: CASSLERGAEAFF. CDR3 DNA sequence: TGTGCCAGCAGCTTAGAGAGAGGCGCTGAAGCTTTCTTT. Full variable domain (missing parts from reference TRBV11-3 and TRBJ1-1): EAGVVQSPRYKIIEKKQPVAFWCNPISGHNTLYWYLQNLGQGPELLIRYENEEAVDDSQLPKDRFSAERLKGVDSTLKIQPAELGDSAVYLCASSLERGAEAFFGQGTRLTVV.